This T cell receptor beta chain was sequenced during a study of T cell clonotyping in hematopoietic cell transplantation. Looking at the study overall: Pretransplant recipient samples were taken after cytoreduction.

Remarks on this clone: The antigen remains unidentified.

The data were produced by immunoSEQ multiplex PCR, yet TCRdb's version contains in-frame clones alone and is incomplete. Here the sample spans about 19,000 clones, 70% to 85% being singletons. Study-wide results and limits: Few recipient clonotypes overlapped donors; over 95% were de novo at given depth. After transplant, recipient diversity fell while pathologically expanded clonotypes grew through day 180.

The ends were cut back, 0 bases at V and 1 base at J, with 8 bases in the middle. Germline lookup yields CDR1 SGDLS and CDR2 YYNGEE. This CDR3 spans 14 amino acids. Time point in this sample: recipient sample about 28 days before transplant, after cytoreduction. The material sequenced was peripheral blood mononuclear cells, taken before stem cell transplant. The source of this sequence is a man aged 55-75 years with acute myeloid leukemia. Some clones in this sample may be carry-over from other donors' samples. The rearrangement uses TRBV9 and TRBJ2-7; D is undetermined. The CDR3 coding sequence is TGTGCCAGCAGCGTAGGACTTACGTCCTACGAGCAGTACTTC. It codes for CASSVGLTSYEQYF.